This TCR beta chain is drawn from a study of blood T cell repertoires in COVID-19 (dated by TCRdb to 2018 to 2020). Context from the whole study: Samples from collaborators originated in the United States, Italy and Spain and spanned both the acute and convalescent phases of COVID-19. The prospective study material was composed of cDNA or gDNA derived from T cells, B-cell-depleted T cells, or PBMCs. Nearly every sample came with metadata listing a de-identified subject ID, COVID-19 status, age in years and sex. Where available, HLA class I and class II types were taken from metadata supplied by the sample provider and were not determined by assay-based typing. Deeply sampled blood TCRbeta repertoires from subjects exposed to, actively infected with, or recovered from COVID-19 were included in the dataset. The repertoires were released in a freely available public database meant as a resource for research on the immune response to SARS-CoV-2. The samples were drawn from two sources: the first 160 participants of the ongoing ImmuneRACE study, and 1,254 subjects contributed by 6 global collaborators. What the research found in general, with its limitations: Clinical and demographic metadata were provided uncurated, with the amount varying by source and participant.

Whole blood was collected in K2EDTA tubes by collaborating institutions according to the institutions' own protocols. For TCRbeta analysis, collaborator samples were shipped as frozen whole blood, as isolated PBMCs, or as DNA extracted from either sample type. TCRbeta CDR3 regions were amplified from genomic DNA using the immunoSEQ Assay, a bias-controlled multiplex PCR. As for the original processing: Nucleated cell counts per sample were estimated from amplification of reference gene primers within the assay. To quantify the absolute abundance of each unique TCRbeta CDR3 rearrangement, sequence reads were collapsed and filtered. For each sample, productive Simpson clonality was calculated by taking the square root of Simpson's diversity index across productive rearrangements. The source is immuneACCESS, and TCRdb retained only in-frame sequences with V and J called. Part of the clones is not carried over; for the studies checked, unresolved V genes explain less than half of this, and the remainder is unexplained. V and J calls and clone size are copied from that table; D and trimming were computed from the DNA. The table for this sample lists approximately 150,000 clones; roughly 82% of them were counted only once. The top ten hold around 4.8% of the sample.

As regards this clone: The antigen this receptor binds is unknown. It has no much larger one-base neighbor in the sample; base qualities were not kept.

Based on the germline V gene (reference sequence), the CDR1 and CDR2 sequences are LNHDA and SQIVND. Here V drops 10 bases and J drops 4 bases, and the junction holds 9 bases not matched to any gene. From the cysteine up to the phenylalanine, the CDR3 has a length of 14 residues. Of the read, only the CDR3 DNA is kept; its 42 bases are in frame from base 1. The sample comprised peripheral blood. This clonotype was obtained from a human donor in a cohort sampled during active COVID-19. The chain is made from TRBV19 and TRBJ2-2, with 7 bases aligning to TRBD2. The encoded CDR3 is CATGLGLITGELFF. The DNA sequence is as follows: TGTGCCACCGGACTAGGACTGATCACCGGGGAGCTGTTTTTT. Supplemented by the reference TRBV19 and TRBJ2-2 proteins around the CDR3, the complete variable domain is DGGITQSPKYLFRKEGQNVTLSCEQNLNHDAMYWYRQDPGQGLRLIYYSQIVNDFQKGDIAEGYSVSREKKESFPLTVTSAQKNPTAFYLCATGLGLITGELFFGEGSRLTVL.